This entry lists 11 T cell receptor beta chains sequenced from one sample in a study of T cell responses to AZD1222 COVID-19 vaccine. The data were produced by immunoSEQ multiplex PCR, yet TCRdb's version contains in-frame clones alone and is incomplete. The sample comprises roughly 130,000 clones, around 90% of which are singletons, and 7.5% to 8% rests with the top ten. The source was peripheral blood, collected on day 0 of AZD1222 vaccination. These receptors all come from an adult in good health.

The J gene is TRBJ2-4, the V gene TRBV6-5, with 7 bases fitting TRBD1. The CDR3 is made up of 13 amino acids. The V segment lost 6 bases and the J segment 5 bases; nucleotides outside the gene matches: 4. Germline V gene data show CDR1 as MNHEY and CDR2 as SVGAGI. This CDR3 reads CASRYRGENIQYF. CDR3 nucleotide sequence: TGTGCCAGCAGGTACAGGGGAGAAAACATTCAGTACTTC.

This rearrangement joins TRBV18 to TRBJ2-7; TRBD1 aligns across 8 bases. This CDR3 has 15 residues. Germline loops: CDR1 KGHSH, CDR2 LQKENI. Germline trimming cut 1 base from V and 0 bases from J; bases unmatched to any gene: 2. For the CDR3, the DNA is TGTGCCAGCTCACCACGGACAGGGTTCTCCTACGAGCAGTACTTC. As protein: CASSPRTGFSYEQYF.

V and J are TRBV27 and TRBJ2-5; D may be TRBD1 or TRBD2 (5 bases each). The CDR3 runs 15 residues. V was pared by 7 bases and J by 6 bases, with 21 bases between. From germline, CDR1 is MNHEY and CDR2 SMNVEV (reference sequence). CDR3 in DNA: TGTGCCAGCACCTTATCGGGGCAGTCAGTGAAGACCCAGTACTTC. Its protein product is CASTLSGQSVKTQYF.

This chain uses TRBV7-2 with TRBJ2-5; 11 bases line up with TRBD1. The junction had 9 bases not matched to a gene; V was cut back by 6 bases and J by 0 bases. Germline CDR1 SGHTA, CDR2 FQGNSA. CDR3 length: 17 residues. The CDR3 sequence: CASSPGQGAIYQETQYF. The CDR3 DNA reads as TGTGCCAGCAGTCCCGGACAGGGGGCTATATACCAAGAGACCCAGTACTTC.

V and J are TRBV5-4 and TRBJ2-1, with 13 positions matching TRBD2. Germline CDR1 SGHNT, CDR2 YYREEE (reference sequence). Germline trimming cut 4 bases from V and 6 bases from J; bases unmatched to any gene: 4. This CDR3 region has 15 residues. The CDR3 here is CASSRGTSGTNEQFF. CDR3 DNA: TGTGCCAGCAGCCGGGGGACTAGCGGGACCAATGAGCAGTTCTTC.

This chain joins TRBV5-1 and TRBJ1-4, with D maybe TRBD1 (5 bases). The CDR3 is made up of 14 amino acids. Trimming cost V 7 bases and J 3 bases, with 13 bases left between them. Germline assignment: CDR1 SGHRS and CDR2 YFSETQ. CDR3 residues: CASSEGRSNEKLFF. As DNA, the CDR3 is TGCGCCAGCTCTGAGGGGAGGTCTAATGAAAAACTGTTTTTT.

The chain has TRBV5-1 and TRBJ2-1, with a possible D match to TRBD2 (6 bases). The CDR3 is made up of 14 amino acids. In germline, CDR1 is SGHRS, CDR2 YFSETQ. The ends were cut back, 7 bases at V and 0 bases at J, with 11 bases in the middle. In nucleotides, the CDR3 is TGCGCCAGCCTCCGGGACTCCTCCTACAATGAGCAGTTCTTC. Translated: CASLRDSSYNEQFF. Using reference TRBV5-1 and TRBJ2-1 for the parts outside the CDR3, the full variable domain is KAGVTQTPRYLIKTRGQQVTLSCSPISGHRSVSWYQQTPGQGLQFLFEYFSETQRNKGNFPGRFSGRQFSNSRSEMNVSTLELGDSALYLCASLRDSSYNEQFFGPGTRLTVL.

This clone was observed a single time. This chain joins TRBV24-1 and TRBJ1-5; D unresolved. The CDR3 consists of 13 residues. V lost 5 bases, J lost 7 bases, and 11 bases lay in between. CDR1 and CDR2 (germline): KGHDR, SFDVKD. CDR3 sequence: CATSGPIGQPQHF. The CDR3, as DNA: TGTGCCACCAGTGGACCGATCGGACAGCCCCAGCATTTT.

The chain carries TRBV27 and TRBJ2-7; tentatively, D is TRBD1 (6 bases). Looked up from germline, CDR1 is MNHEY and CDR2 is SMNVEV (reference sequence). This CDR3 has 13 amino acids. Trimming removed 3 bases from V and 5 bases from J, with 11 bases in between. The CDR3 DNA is TGTGCCAGCAGTTTTGCGGCAGGGGACGAGCAGTACTTC. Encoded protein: CASSFAAGDEQYF.

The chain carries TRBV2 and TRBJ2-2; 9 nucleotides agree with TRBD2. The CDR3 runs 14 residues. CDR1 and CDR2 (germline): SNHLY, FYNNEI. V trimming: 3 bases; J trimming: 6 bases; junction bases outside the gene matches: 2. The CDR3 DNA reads TGTGCCAGCAGTGACCCTAGCGGGGCCGGGGAGCTGTTTTTT. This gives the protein CASSDPSGAGELFF.

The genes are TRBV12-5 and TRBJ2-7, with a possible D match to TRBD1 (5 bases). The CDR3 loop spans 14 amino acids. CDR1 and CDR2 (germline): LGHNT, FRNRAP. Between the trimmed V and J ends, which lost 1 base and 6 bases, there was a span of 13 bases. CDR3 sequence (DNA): TGTGCTAGTGGTTTGGGGACAAGGAAGCGCGAGCAGTACTTC. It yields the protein CASGLGTRKREQYF.